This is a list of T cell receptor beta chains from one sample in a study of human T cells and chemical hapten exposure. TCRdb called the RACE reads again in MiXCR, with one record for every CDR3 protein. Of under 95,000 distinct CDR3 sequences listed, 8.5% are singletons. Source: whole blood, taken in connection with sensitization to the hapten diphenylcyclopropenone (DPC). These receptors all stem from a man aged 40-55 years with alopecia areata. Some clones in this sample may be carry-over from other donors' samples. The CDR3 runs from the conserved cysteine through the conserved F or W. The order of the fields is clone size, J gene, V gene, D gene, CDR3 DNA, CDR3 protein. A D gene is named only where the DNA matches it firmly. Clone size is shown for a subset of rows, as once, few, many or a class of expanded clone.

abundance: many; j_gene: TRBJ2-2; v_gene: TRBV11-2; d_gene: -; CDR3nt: TGTGCCAGCAGTACCGGATCTCCGAACACCGGGGAGCTGTTTTTT; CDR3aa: CASSTGSPNTGELFF
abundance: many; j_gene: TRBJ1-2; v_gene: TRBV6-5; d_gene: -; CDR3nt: TGTGCCAGCGGATTTGAGCGTCGCACCTTC; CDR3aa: CASGFERRTF
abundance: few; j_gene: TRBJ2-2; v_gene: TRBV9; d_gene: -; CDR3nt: TGTGCCAGCAGCGTAGCGGCGGGCCTCAACACCGGGGAGCTGTTTTTT; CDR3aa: CASSVAAGLNTGELFF
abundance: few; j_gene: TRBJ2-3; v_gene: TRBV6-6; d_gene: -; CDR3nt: TGTGCCAGCAAAGAAGGCGGGGAGACGGGTATAGCTGGGGCAGATACGCAGTATTTT; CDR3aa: CASKEGGETGIAGADTQYF
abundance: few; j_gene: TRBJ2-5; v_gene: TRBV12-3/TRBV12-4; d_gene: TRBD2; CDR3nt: TGTGCCAGCAGTTTGGTAGCGGGAGAGATGGAGACCCAGTACTTC; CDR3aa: CASSLVAGEMETQYF
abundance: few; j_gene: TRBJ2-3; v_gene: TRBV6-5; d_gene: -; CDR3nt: TGTGCCAGCAGTTACCGATTGAGCACAGATACGCAGTATTTT; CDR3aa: CASSYRLSTDTQYF
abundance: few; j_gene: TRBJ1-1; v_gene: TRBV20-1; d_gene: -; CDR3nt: TGCAGTGCTAGTGCAGGCCAGGGAGGCACTGAAGCTTTCTTT; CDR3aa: CSASAGQGGTEAFF
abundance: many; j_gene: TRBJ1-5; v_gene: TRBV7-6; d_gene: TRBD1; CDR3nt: TGTGCCAGCAGCCGTGACAGGGTCTATGGCAATCAGCCCCAGCATTTT; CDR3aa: CASSRDRVYGNQPQHF
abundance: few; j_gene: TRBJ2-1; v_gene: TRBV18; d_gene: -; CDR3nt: TGTGCCAGCTCACCCCTTCAGGGTTTGGGCCACAATGAGCAGTTCTTC; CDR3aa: CASSPLQGLGHNEQFF
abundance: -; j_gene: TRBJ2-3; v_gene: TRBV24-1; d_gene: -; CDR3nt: TGTGCCACCAGTGATTTGAGTAGGGGAGGTACAGATACGCAGTATTTT; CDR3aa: CATSDLSRGGTDTQYF
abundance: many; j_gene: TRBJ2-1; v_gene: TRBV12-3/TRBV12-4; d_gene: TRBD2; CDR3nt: TGTGCCAGCAGTTCTAGCGGGAGAAGCGGGGACAATGAGCAGTTCTTC; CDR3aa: CASSSSGRSGDNEQFF
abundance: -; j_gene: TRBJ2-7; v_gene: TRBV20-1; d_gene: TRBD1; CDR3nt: TGCAGTGCTCCGAGGACAGGGCGCAGCTACGAGCAGTACTTC; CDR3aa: CSAPRTGRSYEQYF
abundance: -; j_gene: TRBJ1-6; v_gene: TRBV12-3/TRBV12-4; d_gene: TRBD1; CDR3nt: TGTGCCAGCAGTTTTCTTGCAGGGGGTGCCCCATCACCCCTCCACTTT; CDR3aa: CASSFLAGGAPSPLHF
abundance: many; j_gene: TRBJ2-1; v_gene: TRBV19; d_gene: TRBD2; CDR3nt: TGTGCCAGTAGTTTCAGACCTCCGGGACTAGCGGGAGGGAGGGGTAATGAGCAGTTCTTC; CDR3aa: CASSFRPPGLAGGRGNEQFF
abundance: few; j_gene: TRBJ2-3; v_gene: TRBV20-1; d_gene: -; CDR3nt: TGCAGTGCTAGAGGGGGGGACGGCAGACCTAGCACAGATACGCAGTATTTT; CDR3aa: CSARGGDGRPSTDTQYF
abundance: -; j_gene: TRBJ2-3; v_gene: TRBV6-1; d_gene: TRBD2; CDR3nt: TGTGCCACCGCGACTAGCGGGACGAATACGCAGTATTTT; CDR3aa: CATATSGTNTQYF
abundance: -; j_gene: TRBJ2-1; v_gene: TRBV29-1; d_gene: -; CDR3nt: TGCAGCGTTGAGAGACTAGAGGCAGCCTACAATGAGCAGTTCTTC; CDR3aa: CSVERLEAAYNEQFF
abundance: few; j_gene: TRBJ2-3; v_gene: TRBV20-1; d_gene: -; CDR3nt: TGCAGTGAGGGAGGACAGGGCACAGATACGCAGTATTTT; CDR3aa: CSEGGQGTDTQYF
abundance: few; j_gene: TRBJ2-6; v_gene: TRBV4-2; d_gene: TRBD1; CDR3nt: TGTGCCAGCAGCCTCCAGGGGGAACTGACTGGGGCCAACGTCCTGACTTTC; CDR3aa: CASSLQGELTGANVLTF
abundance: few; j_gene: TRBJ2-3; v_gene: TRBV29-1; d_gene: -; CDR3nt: TGCAGCGTTGAAGGGGTAGGGCCGAACACAGATACGCAGTATTTT; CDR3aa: CSVEGVGPNTDTQYF
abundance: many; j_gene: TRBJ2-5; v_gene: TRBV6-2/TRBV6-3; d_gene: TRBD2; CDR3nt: TGTGCCAGCAGTTACTCCGTAGCGGGAGGGAACCAAGAGACCCAGTACTTC; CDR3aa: CASSYSVAGGNQETQYF
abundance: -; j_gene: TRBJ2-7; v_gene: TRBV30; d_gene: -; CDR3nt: TGTGCCTGGAGTGTAAGGTCAGAGCAGTACTTC; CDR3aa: CAWSVRSEQYF
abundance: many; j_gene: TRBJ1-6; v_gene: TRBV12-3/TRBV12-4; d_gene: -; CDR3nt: TGTGCCAGCAGGAACGCTCAGGGCAATAATTCACCCCTCCACTTT; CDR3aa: CASRNAQGNNSPLHF
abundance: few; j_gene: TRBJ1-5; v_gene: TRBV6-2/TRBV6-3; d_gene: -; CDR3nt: TGTGCCAGCATGGAACAGCGACGTGGGATTCAGCCCCAGCATTTT; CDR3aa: CASMEQRRGIQPQHF
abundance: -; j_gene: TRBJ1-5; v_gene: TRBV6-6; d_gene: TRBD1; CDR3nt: TGTGCCAGCAGAGGGACAGTTGGGGGTTATAGCAATCAGCCCCAGCATTTT; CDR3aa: CASRGTVGGYSNQPQHF
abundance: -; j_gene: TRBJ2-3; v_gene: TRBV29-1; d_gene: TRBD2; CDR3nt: TGCAGCGTTGTCGCTAGCGGACCACGCACAGATACGCAGTATTTT; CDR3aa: CSVVASGPRTDTQYF
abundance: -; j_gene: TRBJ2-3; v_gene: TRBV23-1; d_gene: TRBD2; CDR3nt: TGCGCCAGCAGTCGCCCTAGCGGGAAAGTCGGGGGCACAGATACGCAGTATTTT; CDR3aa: CASSRPSGKVGGTDTQYF
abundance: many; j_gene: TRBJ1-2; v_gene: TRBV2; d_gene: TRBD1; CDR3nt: TGTGCCAGCAGTGGAGAGACAGGGGGCAAACCCTACACCTTC; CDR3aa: CASSGETGGKPYTF
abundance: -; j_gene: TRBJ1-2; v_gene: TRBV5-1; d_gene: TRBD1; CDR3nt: TGCGCCAGCAGCTTGGGGACAGGCCTTAACTATGGCTACACCTTC; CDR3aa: CASSLGTGLNYGYTF
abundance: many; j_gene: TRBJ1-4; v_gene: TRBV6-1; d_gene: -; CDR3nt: TGTGCCAGCAGTGAAGACCAGGAGGGCCGTCTGTTTTTT; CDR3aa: CASSEDQEGRLFF
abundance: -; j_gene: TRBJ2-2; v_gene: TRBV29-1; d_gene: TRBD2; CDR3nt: TGCAGCGTTGATAAGGGTGGACTAGCGGGAGGGCGATACACCGGGGAGCTGTTTTTT; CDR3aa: CSVDKGGLAGGRYTGELFF
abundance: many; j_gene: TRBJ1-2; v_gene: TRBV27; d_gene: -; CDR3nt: TGTGCCAGCAGTTTCAAGCCCCTATACTATGGCTACACCTTC; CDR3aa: CASSFKPLYYGYTF
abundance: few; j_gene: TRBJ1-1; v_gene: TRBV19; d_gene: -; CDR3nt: TGTGCCAGTAGTTTATCACGGGTGTTAATGAACACTGAAGCTTTCTTT; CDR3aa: CASSLSRVLMNTEAFF
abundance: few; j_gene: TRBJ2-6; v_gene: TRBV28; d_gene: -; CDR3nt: TGTGCCAGCACGGGTGCTGGGGCCAACGTCCTGACTTTC; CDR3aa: CASTGAGANVLTF
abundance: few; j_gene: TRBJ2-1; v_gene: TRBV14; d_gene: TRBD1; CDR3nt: TGTGCCAGCAGCCTGAGGGCAATTAGGGACAGGGTAAACAATGAGCAGTTCTTC; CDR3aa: CASSLRAIRDRVNNEQFF
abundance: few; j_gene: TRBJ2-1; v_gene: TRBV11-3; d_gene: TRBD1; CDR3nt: TGTGCCAGCAGCTTCTTCGGACAGGGTAAAGGGGATGAGCAGTTCTTC; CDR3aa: CASSFFGQGKGDEQFF
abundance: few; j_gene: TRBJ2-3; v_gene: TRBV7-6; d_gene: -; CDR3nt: TGTGCCAGCAGCTTAGGCGGGGGCCTACAGTATTTT; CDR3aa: CASSLGGGLQYF
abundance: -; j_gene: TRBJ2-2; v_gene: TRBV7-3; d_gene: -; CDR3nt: TGTGCCAGCAGCTTACAACCCTCCCGCAGCGGGGAGCTGTTTTTT; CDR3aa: CASSLQPSRSGELFF
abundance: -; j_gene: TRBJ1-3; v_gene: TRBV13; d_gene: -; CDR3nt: TGTGCCAGCAGCCCCAAGTGGGGCCAGGCTGCCAACTCTGGAAACACCATATATTTT; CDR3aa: CASSPKWGQAANSGNTIYF
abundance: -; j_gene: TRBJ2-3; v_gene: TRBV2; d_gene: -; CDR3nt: TGTGCCAAACAGAGGATGGAGGGCACAGATACGCAGTATTTT; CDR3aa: CAKQRMEGTDTQYF
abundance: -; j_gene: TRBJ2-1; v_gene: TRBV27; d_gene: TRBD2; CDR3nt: TGTGCCAGCAGGACTAGCGGGAGGGTCCCCTACAATGAGCAGTTCTTC; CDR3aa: CASRTSGRVPYNEQFF
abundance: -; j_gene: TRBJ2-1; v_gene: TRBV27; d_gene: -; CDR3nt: TGTGCCAGCAGTCCCTGGGACACCGACAATGAGCAGTTCTTC; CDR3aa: CASSPWDTDNEQFF
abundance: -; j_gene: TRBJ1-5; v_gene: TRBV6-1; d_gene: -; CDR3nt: TGTGCCAGCAGTGAAGTTCCGGGGGGCTTCAATCAGCCCCAGCATTTT; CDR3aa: CASSEVPGGFNQPQHF
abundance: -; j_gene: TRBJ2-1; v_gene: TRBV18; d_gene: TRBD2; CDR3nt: TGTGCCAGCTCACCCCCGGTAGGGCTAGCGGACCTCTACAATGAGCAGTTCTTC; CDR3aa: CASSPPVGLADLYNEQFF